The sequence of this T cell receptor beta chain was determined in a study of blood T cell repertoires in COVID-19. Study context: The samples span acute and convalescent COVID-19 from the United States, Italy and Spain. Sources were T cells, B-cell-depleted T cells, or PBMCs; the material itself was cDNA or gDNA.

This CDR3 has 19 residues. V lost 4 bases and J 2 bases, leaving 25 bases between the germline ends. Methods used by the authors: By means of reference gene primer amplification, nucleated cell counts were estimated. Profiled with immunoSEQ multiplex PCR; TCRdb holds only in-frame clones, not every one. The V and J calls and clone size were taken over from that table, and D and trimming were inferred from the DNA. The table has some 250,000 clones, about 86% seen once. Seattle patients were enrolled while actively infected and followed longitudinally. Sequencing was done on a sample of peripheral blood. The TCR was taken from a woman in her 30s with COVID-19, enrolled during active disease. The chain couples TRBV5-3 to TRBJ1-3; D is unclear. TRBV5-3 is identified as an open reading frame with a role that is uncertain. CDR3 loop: CARSARFGVVTPTGNTIYF. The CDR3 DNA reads TGTGCCAGAAGCGCCCGTTTTGGTGTTGTCACTCCCACTGGAAACACCATATATTTT.